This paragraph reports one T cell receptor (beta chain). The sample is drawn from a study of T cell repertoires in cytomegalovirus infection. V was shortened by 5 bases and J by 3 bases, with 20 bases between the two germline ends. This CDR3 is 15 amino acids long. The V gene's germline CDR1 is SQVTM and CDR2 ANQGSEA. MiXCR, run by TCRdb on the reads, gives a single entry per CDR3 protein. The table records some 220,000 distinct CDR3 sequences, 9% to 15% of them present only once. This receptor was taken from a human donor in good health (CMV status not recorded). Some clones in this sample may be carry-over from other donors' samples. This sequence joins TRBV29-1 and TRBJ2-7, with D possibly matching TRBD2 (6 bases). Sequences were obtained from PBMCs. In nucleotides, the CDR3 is TGCAGCGTTCCCCCTGGGGGGTCGGTGAACTACGAGCAGTACTTC. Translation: CSVPPGGSVNYEQYF.